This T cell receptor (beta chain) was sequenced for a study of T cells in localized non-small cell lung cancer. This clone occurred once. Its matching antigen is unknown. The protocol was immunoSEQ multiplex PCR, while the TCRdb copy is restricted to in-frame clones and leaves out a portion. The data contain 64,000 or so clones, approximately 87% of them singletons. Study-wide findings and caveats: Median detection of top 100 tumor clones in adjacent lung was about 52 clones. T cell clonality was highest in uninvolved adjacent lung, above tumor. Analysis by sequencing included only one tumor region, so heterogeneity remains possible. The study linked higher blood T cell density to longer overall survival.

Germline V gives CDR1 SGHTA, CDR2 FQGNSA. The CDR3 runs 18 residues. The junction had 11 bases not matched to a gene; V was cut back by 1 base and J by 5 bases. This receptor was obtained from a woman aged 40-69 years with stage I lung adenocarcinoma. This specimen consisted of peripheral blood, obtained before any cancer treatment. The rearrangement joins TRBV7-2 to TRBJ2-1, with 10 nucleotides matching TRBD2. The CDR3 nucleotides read TGTGCCAGCAGCTTAGAAAGGATAGCGGGAGGACCCAACAATGAGCAGTTCTTC. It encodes CASSLERIAGGPNNEQFF.